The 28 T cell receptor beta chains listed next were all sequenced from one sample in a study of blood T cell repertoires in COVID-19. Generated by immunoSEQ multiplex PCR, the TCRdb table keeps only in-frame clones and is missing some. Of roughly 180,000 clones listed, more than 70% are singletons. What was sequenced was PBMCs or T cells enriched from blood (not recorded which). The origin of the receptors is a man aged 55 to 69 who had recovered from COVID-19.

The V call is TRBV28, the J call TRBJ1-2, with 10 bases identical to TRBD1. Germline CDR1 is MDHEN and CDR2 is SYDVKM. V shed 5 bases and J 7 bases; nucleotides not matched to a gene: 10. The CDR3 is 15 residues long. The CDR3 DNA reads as TGTGCCAGCAGTATCCCGGGACAGGGGACGCGTGGCTACACCTTC. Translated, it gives CASSIPGQGTRGYTF.

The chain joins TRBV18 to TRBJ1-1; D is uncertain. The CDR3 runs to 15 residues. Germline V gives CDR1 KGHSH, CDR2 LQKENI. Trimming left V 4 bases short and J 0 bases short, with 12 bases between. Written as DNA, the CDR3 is TGTGCCAGCTCACGGGGAGAGGCCTTGAACACTGAAGCTTTCTTT. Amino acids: CASSRGEALNTEAFF.

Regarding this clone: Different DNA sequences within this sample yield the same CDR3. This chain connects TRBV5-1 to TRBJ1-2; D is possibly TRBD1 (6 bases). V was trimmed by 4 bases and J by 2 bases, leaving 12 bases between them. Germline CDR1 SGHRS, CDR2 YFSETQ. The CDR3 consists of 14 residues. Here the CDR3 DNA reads TGCGCCAGCAGCCTCGCGGACAGAAACTATGGCTACACCTTC. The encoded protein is CASSLADRNYGYTF.

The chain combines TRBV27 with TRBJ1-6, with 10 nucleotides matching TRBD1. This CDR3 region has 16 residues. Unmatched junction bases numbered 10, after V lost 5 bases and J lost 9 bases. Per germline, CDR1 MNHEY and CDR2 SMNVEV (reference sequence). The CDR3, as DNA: TGTGCCAGCAGTCCAGCGACAGGGGGCATAGCTTCACCCCTCCACTTT. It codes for CASSPATGGIASPLHF.

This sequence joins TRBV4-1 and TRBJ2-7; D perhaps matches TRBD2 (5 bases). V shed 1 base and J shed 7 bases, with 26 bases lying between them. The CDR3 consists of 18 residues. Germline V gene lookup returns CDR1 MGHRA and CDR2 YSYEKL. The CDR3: CASSQVVPRLASPLEQYF. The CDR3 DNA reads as TGCGCCAGCAGCCAAGTGGTCCCCAGATTGGCTAGCCCATTGGAGCAGTACTTC.

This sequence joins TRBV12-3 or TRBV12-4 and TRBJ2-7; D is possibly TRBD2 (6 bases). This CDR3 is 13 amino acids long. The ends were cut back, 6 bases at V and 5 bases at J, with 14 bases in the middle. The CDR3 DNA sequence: TGTGCCAGCAGCTTGGGCCGCGGGAACGAGCAGTACTTC. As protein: CASSLGRGNEQYF.

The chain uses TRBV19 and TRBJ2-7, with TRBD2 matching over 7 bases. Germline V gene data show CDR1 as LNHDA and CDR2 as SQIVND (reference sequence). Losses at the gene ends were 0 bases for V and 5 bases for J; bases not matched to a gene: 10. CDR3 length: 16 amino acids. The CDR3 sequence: CASSIDLGAGRNEQYF. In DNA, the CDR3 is TGTGCCAGTAGTATAGATCTGGGAGCGGGAAGGAACGAGCAGTACTTC.

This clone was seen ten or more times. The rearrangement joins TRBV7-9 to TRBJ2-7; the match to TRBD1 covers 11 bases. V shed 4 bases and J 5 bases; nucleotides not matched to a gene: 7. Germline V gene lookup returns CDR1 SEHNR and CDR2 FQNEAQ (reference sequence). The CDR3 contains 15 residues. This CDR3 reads CASSWGQGEMDEQYF. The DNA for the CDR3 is TGTGCCAGCAGCTGGGGACAGGGGGAAATGGACGAGCAGTACTTC.

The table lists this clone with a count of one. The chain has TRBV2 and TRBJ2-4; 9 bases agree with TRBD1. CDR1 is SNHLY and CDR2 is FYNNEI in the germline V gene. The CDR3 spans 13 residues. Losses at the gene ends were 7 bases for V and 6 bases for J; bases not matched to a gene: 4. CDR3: CASNGQGINIQYF. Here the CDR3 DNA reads TGTGCCAGCAACGGACAGGGGATAAACATTCAGTACTTC.

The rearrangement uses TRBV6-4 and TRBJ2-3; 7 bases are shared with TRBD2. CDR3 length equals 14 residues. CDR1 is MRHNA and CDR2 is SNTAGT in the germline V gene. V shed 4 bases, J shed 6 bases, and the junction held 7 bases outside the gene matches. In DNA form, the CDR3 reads TGTGCCAGCAGTGGAGGCGGGGGTTCGGATACGCAGTATTTT. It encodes CASSGGGGSDTQYF.

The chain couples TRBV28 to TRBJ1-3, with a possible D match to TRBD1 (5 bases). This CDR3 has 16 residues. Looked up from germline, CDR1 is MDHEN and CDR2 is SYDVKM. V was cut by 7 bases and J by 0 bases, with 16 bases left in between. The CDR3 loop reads CASTPAGKGSGNTIYF. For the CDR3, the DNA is TGTGCCAGCACCCCCGCAGGGAAAGGCTCTGGAAACACCATATATTTT.

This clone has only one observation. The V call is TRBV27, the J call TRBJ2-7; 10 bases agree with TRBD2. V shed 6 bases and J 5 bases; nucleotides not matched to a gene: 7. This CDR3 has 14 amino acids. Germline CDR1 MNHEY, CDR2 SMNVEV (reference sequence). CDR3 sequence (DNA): TGTGCCAGCAGAACACTAGCGGGGTCGAACGAGCAGTACTTC. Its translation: CASRTLAGSNEQYF.

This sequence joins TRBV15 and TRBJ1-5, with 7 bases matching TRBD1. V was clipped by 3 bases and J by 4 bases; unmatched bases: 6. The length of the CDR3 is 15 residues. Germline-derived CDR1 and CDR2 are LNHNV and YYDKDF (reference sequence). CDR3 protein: CATSSGQADNQPQHF. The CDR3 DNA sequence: TGTGCCACCAGCAGCGGACAGGCAGATAATCAGCCCCAGCATTTT.

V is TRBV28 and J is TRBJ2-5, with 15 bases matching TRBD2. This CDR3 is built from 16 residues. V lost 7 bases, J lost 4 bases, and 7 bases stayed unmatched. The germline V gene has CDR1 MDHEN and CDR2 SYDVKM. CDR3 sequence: CASTHPGLAGGETQYF. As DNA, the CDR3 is TGTGCCAGCACCCATCCGGGACTAGCGGGAGGAGAGACCCAGTACTTC. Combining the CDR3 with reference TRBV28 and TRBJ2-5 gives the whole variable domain DVKVTQSSRYLVKRTGEKVFLECVQDMDHENMFWYRQDPGLGLRLIYFSYDVKMKEKGDIPEGYSVSREKKERFSLILESASTNQTSMYLCASTHPGLAGGETQYFGPGTRLLVL.

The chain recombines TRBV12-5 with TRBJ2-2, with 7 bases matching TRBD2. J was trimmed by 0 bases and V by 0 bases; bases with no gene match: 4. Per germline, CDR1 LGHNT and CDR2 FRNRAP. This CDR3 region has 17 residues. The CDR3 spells CASGLVLGGTNTGELFF. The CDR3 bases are TGTGCTAGTGGTTTGGTACTGGGAGGGACGAACACCGGGGAGCTGTTTTTT.

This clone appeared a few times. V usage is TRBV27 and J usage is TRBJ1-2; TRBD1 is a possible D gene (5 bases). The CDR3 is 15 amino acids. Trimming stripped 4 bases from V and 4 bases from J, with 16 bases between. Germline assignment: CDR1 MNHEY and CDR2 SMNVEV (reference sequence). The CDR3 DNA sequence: TGTGCCAGCAGTTATCGGGCAGGGAGGGCCTATGGCTACACCTTC. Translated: CASSYRAGRAYGYTF.

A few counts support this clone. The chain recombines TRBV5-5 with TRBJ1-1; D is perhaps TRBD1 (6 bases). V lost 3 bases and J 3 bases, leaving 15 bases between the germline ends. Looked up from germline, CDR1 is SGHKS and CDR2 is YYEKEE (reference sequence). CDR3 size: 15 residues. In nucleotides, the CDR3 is TGTGCCAGCAGCTGGGAACAGGGAGGGGACACTGAAGCTTTCTTT. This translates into CASSWEQGGDTEAFF.

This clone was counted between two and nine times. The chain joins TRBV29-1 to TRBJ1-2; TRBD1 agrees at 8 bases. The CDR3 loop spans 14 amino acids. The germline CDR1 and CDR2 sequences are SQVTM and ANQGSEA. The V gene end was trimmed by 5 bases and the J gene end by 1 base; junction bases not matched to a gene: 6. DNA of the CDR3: TGCAGCGTTTCAGGGGGCACGGTTAACTATGGCTACACCTTC. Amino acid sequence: CSVSGGTVNYGYTF.

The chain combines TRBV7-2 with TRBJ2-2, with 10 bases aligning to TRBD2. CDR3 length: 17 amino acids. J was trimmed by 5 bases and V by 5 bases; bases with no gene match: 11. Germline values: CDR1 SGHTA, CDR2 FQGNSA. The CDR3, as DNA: TGTGCCAGCAGCCCAGACCCGGGACTAGCGCGAACCGGGGAGCTGTTTTTT. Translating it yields CASSPDPGLARTGELFF.

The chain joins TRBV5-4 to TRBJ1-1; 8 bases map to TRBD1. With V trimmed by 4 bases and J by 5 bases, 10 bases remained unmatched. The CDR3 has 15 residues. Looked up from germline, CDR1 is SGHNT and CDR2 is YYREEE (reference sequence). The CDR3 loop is CASSPKTGERTEAFF. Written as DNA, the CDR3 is TGTGCCAGCAGCCCGAAGACAGGGGAGAGGACTGAAGCTTTCTTT.

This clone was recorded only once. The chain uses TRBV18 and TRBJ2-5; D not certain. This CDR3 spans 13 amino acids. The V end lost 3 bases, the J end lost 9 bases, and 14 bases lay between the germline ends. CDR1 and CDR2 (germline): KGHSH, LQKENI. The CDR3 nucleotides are TGTGCCAGCTCACCTGTGGAGAGTGAGGCCCAGTACTTC. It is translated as CASSPVESEAQYF.

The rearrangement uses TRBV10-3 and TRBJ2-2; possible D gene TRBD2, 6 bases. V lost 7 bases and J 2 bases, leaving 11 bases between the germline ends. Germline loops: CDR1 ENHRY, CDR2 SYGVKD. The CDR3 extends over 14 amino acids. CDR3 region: CAINGGENTGELFF. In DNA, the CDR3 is TGTGCCATCAACGGGGGAGAAAACACCGGGGAGCTGTTTTTT.

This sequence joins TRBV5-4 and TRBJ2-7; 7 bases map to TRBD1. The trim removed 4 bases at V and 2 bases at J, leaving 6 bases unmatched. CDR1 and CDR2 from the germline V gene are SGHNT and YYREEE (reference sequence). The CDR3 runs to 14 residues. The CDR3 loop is CASSRGTAPYEQYF. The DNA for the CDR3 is TGTGCCAGCAGCCGTGGGACAGCCCCCTACGAGCAGTACTTC.

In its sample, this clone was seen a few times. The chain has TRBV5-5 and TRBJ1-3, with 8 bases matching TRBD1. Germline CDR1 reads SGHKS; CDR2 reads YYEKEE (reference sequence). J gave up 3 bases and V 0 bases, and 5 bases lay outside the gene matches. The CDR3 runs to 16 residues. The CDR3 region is CASSLGSGGNGNTIYF. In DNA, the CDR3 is TGTGCCAGCAGCTTGGGGTCAGGGGGCAATGGAAACACCATATATTTT.

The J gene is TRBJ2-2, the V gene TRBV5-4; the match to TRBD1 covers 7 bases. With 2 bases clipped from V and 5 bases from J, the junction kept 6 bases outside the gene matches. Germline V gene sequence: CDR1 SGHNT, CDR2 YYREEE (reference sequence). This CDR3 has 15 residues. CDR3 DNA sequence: TGTGCCAGCAGCTTTGCCAGGGGGTTAACCGGGGAGCTGTTTTTT. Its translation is CASSFARGLTGELFF. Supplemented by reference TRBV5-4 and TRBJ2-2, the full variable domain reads ETGVTQSPTHLIKTRGQQVTLRCSSQSGHNTVSWYQQALGQGPQFIFQYYREEENGRGNFPPRFSGLQFPNYSSELNVNALELDDSALYLCASSFARGLTGELFFGEGSRLTVL.

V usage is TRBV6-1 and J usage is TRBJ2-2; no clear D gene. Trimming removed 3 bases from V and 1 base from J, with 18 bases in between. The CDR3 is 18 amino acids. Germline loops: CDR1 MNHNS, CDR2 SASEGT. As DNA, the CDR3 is TGTGCCAGCAGTGACAGACGCGGAAACTCCAAGAACACCGGGGAGCTGTTTTTT. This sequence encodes CASSDRRGNSKNTGELFF.

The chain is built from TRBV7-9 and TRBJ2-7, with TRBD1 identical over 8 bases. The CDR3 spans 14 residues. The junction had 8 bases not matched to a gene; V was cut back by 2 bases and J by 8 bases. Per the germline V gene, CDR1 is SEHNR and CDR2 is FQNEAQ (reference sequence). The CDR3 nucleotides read TGTGCCAGCAGCTTACTGGACAGGGCGGTACAGCAGTACTTC. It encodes CASSLLDRAVQQYF.

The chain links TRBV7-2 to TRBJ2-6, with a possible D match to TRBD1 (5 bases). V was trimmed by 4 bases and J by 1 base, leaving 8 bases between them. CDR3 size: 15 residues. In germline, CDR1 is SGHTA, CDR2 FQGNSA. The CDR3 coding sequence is TGTGCCAGCAGCTCCGCAGGGTCTGGGGCCAACGTCCTGACTTTC. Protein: CASSSAGSGANVLTF.